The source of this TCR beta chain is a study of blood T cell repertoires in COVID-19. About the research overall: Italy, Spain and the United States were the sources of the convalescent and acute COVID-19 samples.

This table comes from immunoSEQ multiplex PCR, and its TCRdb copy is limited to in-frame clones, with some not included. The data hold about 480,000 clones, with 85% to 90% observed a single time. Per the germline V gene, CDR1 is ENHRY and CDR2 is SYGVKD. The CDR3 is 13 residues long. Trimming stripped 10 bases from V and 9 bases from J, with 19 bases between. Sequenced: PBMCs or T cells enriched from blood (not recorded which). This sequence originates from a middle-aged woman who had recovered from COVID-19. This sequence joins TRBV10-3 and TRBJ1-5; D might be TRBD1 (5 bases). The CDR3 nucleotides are TGTGCCAACGGGGGGGGAGGGCTTACGCCCCAGCATTTT. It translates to CANGGGGLTPQHF.